This T cell receptor (beta chain) was obtained from a study of cytomegalovirus exposure and HLA in healthy donors. Study background: From HLA-typed donors, an early data release held about 85 million unique TCRs.

V was shortened by 4 bases and J by 0 bases, with 10 bases between the two germline ends. The CDR3 length is 14 residues. From germline, CDR1 is SGHTA and CDR2 FQGNSA. In the PCR, 60 Vbeta and 13 Jbeta primers were used. The table came from immunoSEQ multiplex PCR; TCRdb's copy has only in-frame clones and leaves some out. The sample shows around 140,000 clones, 78% of them seen only once. This clone appeared a few times. Its antigen is undetermined. General study results and limits: Per a later analysis, approximately 16,000 TCR beta sequences showed association with HLA alleles at 0.05 false discovery rate. Later analysis associated a missense DCLRE1C variant with TCR beta V- and J-gene trimming.

The V gene is TRBV7-2, the J gene TRBJ2-7, with D tentatively TRBD1 (6 bases). Specimen: PBMCs. This receptor was obtained from a female donor in good health and CMV-seronegative. The DNA for the CDR3 is TGTGCCAGCAGCTCAGACAGGACCTCCTACGAGCAGTACTTC. It specifies CASSSDRTSYEQYF.